This T cell receptor beta chain was found in a study of PD-1 blockade in classical Hodgkin lymphoma. Relapse was seen in all patients after autologous stem cell transplantation, and brentuximab vedotin exposure was variable. Germline values: CDR1 LNHDA, CDR2 SQIVND (reference sequence). V lost 5 bases to trimming and J lost 0 bases; unmatched junction nucleotides: 6. The CDR3 length is 16 residues. This table comes from immunoSEQ multiplex PCR, and its TCRdb copy is limited to in-frame clones, with some not included. Found here are 13,000 to 15,000 clones, more than 65% of them singletons; the top ten hold around 22%.

The genes are TRBV19 and TRBJ1-5; TRBD1 matches at 8 bases. The clonotype originates from a human donor with classical Hodgkin lymphoma. The material was peripheral blood mononuclear cells (PBMCs), obtained at baseline. CDR3 region: CASSVTTGDSNQPQHF. In nucleotides, the CDR3 is TGTGCCAGTAGTGTAACGACAGGGGATAGCAATCAGCCCCAGCATTTT.